The clone carrying this T cell receptor beta chain has only a few counts. This specimen belongs to a study of blood T cell repertoires in COVID-19. Produced via immunoSEQ multiplex PCR; TCRdb's table is partial and in-frame only. The sample contains under 75,000 clones, roughly 80% of which appear only once. Germline V gene data show CDR1 as MDHEN and CDR2 as SYDVKM. The V segment lost 3 bases and the J segment 4 bases; nucleotides outside the gene matches: 12. CDR3 size: 16 residues. The sequence was obtained from a man aged 65 to 85 who had recovered from COVID-19. Sequencing used peripheral blood. The chain couples TRBV28 to TRBJ2-7; TRBD2 aligns across 7 bases. In DNA form, the CDR3 reads TGTGCCAGCAGTTTTGTTACTTGGGGGGGTAGATACGAGCAGTACTTC. Translated: CASSFVTWGGRYEQYF.